The table lists the clone carrying this T cell receptor beta chain with a few counts. This specimen comes from a study of blood T cell repertoires in COVID-19. Study details: From T cells, B-cell-depleted T cells, or PBMCs came the material, which was cDNA or gDNA.

Original handling: Reference gene primers were amplified, and this amplification served to estimate nucleated cell counts. Some clones are missing from TCRdb's copy, which holds only in-frame ones; the method was immunoSEQ multiplex PCR. V, J and clone size were drawn from that table, and D and trimming were deduced from the DNA. The sample records about 270,000 clones, approximately 77% being singletons. V trimming: 6 bases; J trimming: 7 bases; junction bases outside the gene matches: 18. The CDR3 has 18 amino acids. The germline V gene encodes CDR1 SNHLY and CDR2 FYNNEI. The sequenced sample was peripheral blood. The chain links TRBV2 to TRBJ2-5; 12 bases match TRBD2. The sequence was collected from a woman in her late teens or twenties with acute or convalescent COVID-19. CDR3 nucleotide sequence: TGTGCCAGCAGACATGAGCTTGGACTAGCGGGGTCCCGGGGGACCCAGTACTTC. Translating gives CASRHELGLAGSRGTQYF.